The 30 T cell receptor beta chains in this list originate from one sample, sequenced in a study of tumor-infiltrating lymphocytes in primary liver carcinoma. Using a constant-region primer together with ProtoScript II reverse transcriptase, TCR beta cDNA was made from roughly 500 ng of total RNA. A slightly modified ARM-PCR protocol with three nested multiplex PCR rounds produced these TCR beta libraries. TRBV1-TRBV30 forward primers paired with a C-beta reverse primer drove the first two PCR rounds, roughly 10 cycles each. TCRdb independently ran MiXCR on the multiplex PCR reads; one entry per CDR3 protein. The data show approximately 300,000 distinct CDR3 sequences, 65% seen once. Alongside blood RNA obtained from unsorted whole blood, germline DNA was also extracted. What was sequenced was peripheral blood. These receptors all stem from a man aged 40-49 years with primary liver carcinoma and hepatitis B virus infection.

The table lists this clonotype with a count of one. The chain is built from TRBV11-2 and TRBJ2-1, with 11 bases lining up with TRBD2. In germline, CDR1 is SGHAT, CDR2 FQNNGV. This CDR3 has 15 residues. Germline trimming cut 4 bases from V and 6 bases from J; bases unmatched to any gene: 5. CDR3 bases: TGTGCCAGCAGCTCGACTAGCGGGGACCGCAATGAGCAGTTCTTC. As protein: CASSSTSGDRNEQFF. The whole variable domain, filled in from reference TRBV11-2 and TRBJ2-1, reads EAGVAQSPRYKIIEKRQSVAFWCNPISGHATLYWYQQILGQGPKLLIQFQNNGVVDDSQLPKDRFSAERLKGVDSTLKIQPAKLEDSAVYLCASSSTSGDRNEQFFGPGTRLTVL.

Note on this clonotype: At one boundary the junction diverges from the germline segment, which might be a read error. The V gene is TRBV6-1, the J gene TRBJ2-7, with 11 bases that match TRBD2. Germline assignment: CDR1 MNHNS and CDR2 SASEGT. This CDR3 has 14 residues. For the CDR3, the DNA is TGTGTCAGCACCCCTAGCGGGGGGACCTACGAGCAGTACTTC. Translating gives CVSTPSGGTYEQYF.

The chain has TRBV12-3 or TRBV12-4 and TRBJ2-1; 8 bases fit TRBD2. The V segment lost 1 base and the J segment 4 bases; nucleotides outside the gene matches: 15. The CDR3 sequence is 19 residues long. The CDR3 DNA is TGTGCCAGCAGTTTAGAAGCTAGCGGGTTGCTGCCCTCATACAATGAGCAGTTCTTC. Residues: CASSLEASGLLPSYNEQFF.

This clonotype was observed a handful of times. The chain carries TRBV28 and TRBJ1-2; TRBD1 aligns across 11 bases. This CDR3 has 14 amino acids. The germline V gene encodes CDR1 MDHEN and CDR2 SYDVKM. V dropped 6 bases and J dropped 13; count of bases not matched to a gene: 13. The CDR3, as DNA: TGTGCCAGCAGACCACAGGGACAGGGGGTGAAGGGCACCTTC. Protein: CASRPQGQGVKGTF.

The chain joins TRBV9 to TRBJ1-4; maybe TRBD1 (5 bases). Trimming removed 3 bases at V and 6 bases at J, with 15 bases between. The CDR3 extends over 15 amino acids. Germline loops: CDR1 SGDLS, CDR2 YYNGEE. CDR3 sequence reads: CASSASGTVDEKLFF. CDR3 DNA sequence: TGTGCCAGCAGCGCATCAGGGACGGTTGATGAAAAACTGTTTTTT.

Regarding this clonotype: A much larger clone differs by one base, so this may be a read error. The chain carries TRBV29-1 and TRBJ1-1, with D unresolved. The CDR3 contains 10 residues. Per germline, CDR1 SQVTM and CDR2 ANQGSEA. CDR3 DNA: TGCAGCGTTTCAAGGGCTGAAACTTTCTTT. Protein sequence: CSVSRAETFF.

In regard to this clonotype: Just one base apart from a much larger clone, this may be a read error. The chain links TRBV4-3 to TRBJ1-2, with D unclear. The CDR3 runs to 14 residues. CDR1 and CDR2 (germline): LGHNA, YSLEER. V lost 2 bases and J lost 7, with 14 bases in between. CDR3 amino acids: CASSQNRARGGYTF. In DNA form, the CDR3 reads TGCGCCAGCAGCCAAAATAGGGCTCGGGGTGGCTACACCTTC.

This clonotype was detected a few times. This chain uses TRBV7-9 with TRBJ1-1; 7 bases map to TRBD1. The germline gives CDR1 SEHNR, CDR2 FQNEAQ (reference sequence). V lost 3 bases to trimming and J lost 4 bases; unmatched junction nucleotides: 5. The CDR3 extends over 14 amino acids. In DNA, the CDR3 is TGTGCCAGCAGCTTTACAGGGGCCAGCACTGAAGCTTTCTTT. The encoded protein is CASSFTGASTEAFF. The whole variable domain, filled in from reference TRBV7-9 and TRBJ1-1, reads DTGVSQNPRHKITKRGQNVTFRCDPISEHNRLYWYRQTLGQGPEFLTYFQNEAQLEKSRLLSDRFSAERPKGSFSTLEIQRTEQGDSAMYLCASSFTGASTEAFFGQGTRLTVV.

Comments on this clonotype: A much larger clone lies a single base off, so this may be a read error. The chain recombines TRBV6-1 with TRBJ1-5, with 9 bases matching TRBD1. In germline, CDR1 is MNHNS, CDR2 SASEGT. The CDR3 sequence is 14 residues long. The CDR3: CDSGRTGGNQPQHF. The CDR3 DNA sequence: TGTGACAGCGGAAGGACAGGGGGCAATCAGCCCCAGCATTTT.

Worth noting for this clonotype: The conserved phenylalanine or tryptophan is not found at the CDR3 terminus, so this likely reflects a read error. The V and J genes are TRBV7-9 and TRBJ1-5, with TRBD1 as a possible D gene (5 bases). This CDR3 spans 13 amino acids. Germline V gene sequence: CDR1 SEHNR, CDR2 FQNEAQ (reference sequence). Trimming took off 6 bases at V and 3 bases at J, with 9 bases between the two ends. DNA of the CDR3: TGTGCCAGCAGAAGGGACCTCAATCAGCCCCAGCATCTT. It specifies CASRRDLNQPQHL.

To note about this clonotype: Since no conserved phenylalanine or tryptophan closes the CDR3, a read error is the likely cause. This rearrangement joins TRBV5-1 to TRBJ1-1; maybe TRBD1 (6 bases). From germline, CDR1 is SGHRS and CDR2 YFSETQ. Trimming pared 5 bases from V and 1 base from J, leaving 12 bases between. The CDR3 runs to 14 residues. Here the CDR3 reads CASRSQQGNTEAFS. As DNA, the CDR3 is TGCGCCAGCAGATCGCAACAGGGGAACACTGAAGCTTTCTCT.

The chain uses TRBV20-1 and TRBJ2-1; possible D gene TRBD1, 6 bases. The CDR3 sequence is 14 residues long. V was clipped by 5 bases and J by 0 bases, with 11 bases between them. The germline gives CDR1 DFQATT, CDR2 SNEGSKA (reference sequence). The CDR3 loop reads CSALDRYSYNEQFF. The CDR3 DNA reads as TGCAGTGCTCTAGACAGGTACTCCTACAATGAGCAGTTCTTC.

A word on this clonotype: A much larger clone lies a single base off, so this may be a read error. V usage is TRBV4-1 and J usage is TRBJ2-3, with 9 bases aligning to TRBD1. The CDR3 runs 16 residues. CDR1 MGHRA and CDR2 YSYEKL come from the germline V gene. CDR3 sequence reads: CASGQERTGQGDTQYF. CDR3 in DNA: TGCGCCAGCGGCCAAGAAAGGACTGGACAGGGGGATACGCAGTATTTT.

Notes on this clonotype: Given a much more abundant clone one base away, this may be a read error. V gene TRBV6-5 combines with J gene TRBJ2-7, with TRBD2 as a possible D gene (6 bases). Trimming removed 7 bases at V and 8 bases at J, with 21 bases between. The germline V gene has CDR1 MNHEY and CDR2 SVGAGI. This CDR3 spans 14 amino acids. The CDR3 loop is CASTLGGVRDKQYF. As DNA, the CDR3 is TGTGCCAGCACCCTAGGAGGGGTTCGTGACAAGCAGTACTTC.

A word on this clonotype: With a much larger clone just one base away, this may be a read error. The chain combines TRBV4-1 with TRBJ1-1; 7 bases align to TRBD1. From germline, CDR1 is MGHRA and CDR2 YSYEKL. This CDR3 spans 14 amino acids. J lost 4 bases, V lost 7 bases, and 9 bases had no gene match. The CDR3, as DNA: TGCGCCAGCAACCAGGATACAGGGGCCACTGAAGCTTTCTTT. Encoded protein: CASNQDTGATEAFF.

Turning to this clonotype: An end of the junction differs from the germline gene, which may be a read error. The rearrangement uses TRBV28 and TRBJ2-6, with 7 nucleotides matching TRBD2. Germline values: CDR1 MDHEN, CDR2 SYDVKM. This CDR3 has 14 amino acids. The CDR3 DNA sequence: TGTGCCAGCAGTACCCCCCCGGGAGGCAACGTCCTGACATTC. Encoded protein: CASSTPPGGNVLTF.

This chain connects TRBV29-1 to TRBJ1-2; D remains unclear. The CDR3 is 12 residues long. Germline lookup yields CDR1 SQVTM and CDR2 ANQGSEA. V gave up 3 bases and J gave up 8 bases, with 13 bases separating them. In DNA, the CDR3 is TGCAGCGTTGAGGACGGATCCTACGGCTACACCTTC. This translates into CSVEDGSYGYTF.

Comment on this clonotype: One end of the junction varies from germline; a read error may be responsible. V is TRBV19 and J is TRBJ2-1; D might be TRBD2 (5 bases). CDR1 and CDR2 (germline): LNHDA, SQIVND (reference sequence). CDR3 length: 14 amino acids. CDR3 DNA: TGTGCCAGTCACGAGGGCAGGATTAACAATGAGCATTTCTTC. This encodes CASHEGRINNEHFF.

The chain recombines TRBV4-2 with TRBJ2-1; 8 bases are shared with TRBD2. V lost 4 bases and J lost 6; bases outside the gene matches: 8. This CDR3 comprises 15 residues. CDR1 LGHNA and CDR2 YNFKEQ come from the germline V gene. The DNA for the CDR3 is TGTGCCAGCAGCCCTACTAGCGGTAGTTTCAATGAGCAGTTCTTC. Protein sequence: CASSPTSGSFNEQFF.

As regards this clonotype: Without the conserved terminal phenylalanine or tryptophan, this CDR3 likely stems from a read error. It is unclear where the CDR3 begins or ends on the DNA, so no DNA is shown, and the CDR3 is as TCRdb lists it. The chain couples TRBV6-5 to TRBJ2-1; the DNA was not compared with TRBD2, the D call given in the table. Both ends counted, the CDR3 spans 11 residues. The germline CDR1 and CDR2 sequences are MNHEY and SVGAGI. The CDR3 region is CASSYSGREFL.

This clonotype has a handful of counts. This chain links TRBV12-3 or TRBV12-4 with TRBJ2-1, with D hard to call. This CDR3 has 13 residues. The V end was cut by 8 bases, the J end by 6 bases, with 14 bases between. The CDR3 nucleotides read TGTGCCAGCTTAACCAACTGGGGCAATGAGCAGTTCTTC. Protein: CASLTNWGNEQFF.

Remarks on this clonotype: A read error is possible here, since a much larger clone lies one base away. The chain employs TRBV5-4 and TRBJ2-1; 7 bases match TRBD2. Germline-derived CDR1 and CDR2 are SGHNT and YYREEE (reference sequence). V lost 0 bases to trimming and J lost 10 bases; unmatched junction nucleotides: 7. CDR3 length equals 14 residues. The CDR3 here is CASSLGLAAGEQFF. As DNA, the CDR3 is TGTGCCAGCAGCTTGGGGCTAGCGGCGGGCGAGCAGTTCTTC.

The chain is built from TRBV7-9 and TRBJ2-5, with 7 bases aligning to TRBD2. This CDR3 has 17 residues. CDR1 is SEHNR, CDR2 FQNEAQ, per germline (reference sequence). After removal of 5 bases from V and 1 base from J, the junction contained 13 bases not matched to a gene. CDR3 in amino acids: CASSPQAGPFPQETQYF. The CDR3, as DNA: TGTGCCAGCAGCCCCCAAGCGGGACCCTTCCCCCAAGAGACCCAGTACTTC.

This clonotype showed up many times. V is TRBV7-9 and J is TRBJ2-1; 10 bases are shared with TRBD2. This CDR3 comprises 14 residues. Per the germline V gene, CDR1 is SEHNR and CDR2 is FQNEAQ (reference sequence). V dropped 5 bases and J dropped 7; count of bases not matched to a gene: 5. CDR3 nucleotide sequence: TGTGCCAGCAGCGGCCCACTAGCGGGGAATGAGCAGTTCTTC. This translates into CASSGPLAGNEQFF. The full variable domain, completed using reference TRBV7-9 and TRBJ2-1, is DTGVSQNPRHKITKRGQNVTFRCDPISEHNRLYWYRQTLGQGPEFLTYFQNEAQLEKSRLLSDRFSAERPKGSFSTLEIQRTEQGDSAMYLCASSGPLAGNEQFFGPGTRLTVL.

Regarding this clonotype: An end of the junction does not agree with germline; a read error may underlie this. The chain has TRBV29-1 and TRBJ1-1; D uncertain. CDR3 size: 13 residues. Germline CDR1 SQVTM, CDR2 ANQGSEA. The CDR3 protein is CSVELSANTEASF. CDR3 nucleotides: TGCAGCGTTGAATTATCAGCGAACACTGAGGCTTCCTTT.

In the case of this clonotype: An end of the junction does not agree with germline; a read error may underlie this. The chain carries TRBV11-3 and TRBJ2-2; 9 nucleotides line up with TRBD1. This CDR3 has 13 residues. Germline lookup yields CDR1 SGHNT and CDR2 YENEEA. CDR3 DNA sequence: TGCGCCAGCAGCTTAGATTGGACAGGGGTGCTGTTTTTT. Protein product: CASSLDWTGVLFF.

Note on this clonotype: Mismatch with germline at one junction end may stem from a read error. The chain recombines TRBV6-1 with TRBJ2-1, with D unclear. The CDR3 spans 14 residues. The germline V gene encodes CDR1 MNHNS and CDR2 SASEGT. The CDR3 loop is CTSSSRGSYNEQFF. The CDR3 DNA sequence: TGTACCAGCAGTTCCCGAGGCTCCTACAATGAGCAGTTCTTC.

This clonotype was counted many times. The chain carries TRBV6-2 or TRBV6-3 and TRBJ2-5; 7 bases fit TRBD1. The junction had 11 bases not matched to a gene; V was cut back by 11 bases and J by 5 bases. The CDR3 extends over 13 amino acids. Germline V CDR1 and CDR2: MNHEY, SVGEGT. The CDR3 is CAARRGGLETQYF. CDR3 in DNA: TGTGCCGCCCGACGAGGGGGCCTGGAGACCCAGTACTTC.

This clonotype was seen at least ten times. This chain joins TRBV6-5 and TRBJ1-5; 8 bases are shared with TRBD1. Germline V gene sequence: CDR1 MNHEY, CDR2 SVGAGI. The length of the CDR3 is 14 residues. V gave up 6 bases and J gave up 1 base; unmatched junction bases: 2. DNA of the CDR3: TGTGCCAGCAGGGACAGGGCGAGCAATCAGCCCCAGCATTTT. This sequence encodes CASRDRASNQPQHF.

A remark on this clonotype: This may arise from a read error, as a much more abundant clone is one base away. This chain joins TRBV12-3 or TRBV12-4 and TRBJ2-7; TRBD2 is a possible D gene (6 bases). Trimming shortened V by 3 bases and J by 7 bases, and 22 bases separated the two germline ends. The CDR3 length is 16 residues. For the CDR3, the DNA is TGTGCCAGCAGTTTTGCGGGGCTAGCGCGAGCAGGGGAGCAGTACTTC. Translating it yields CASSFAGLARAGEQYF.